This paragraph covers one T cell receptor (beta chain) sequence. Its antigen is not identified. This entry belongs to a study of cytomegalovirus exposure and HLA in healthy donors. The overall study: There were approximately 85 million unique TCRs (from HLA-typed donors) in an early data release. General study points: The study listed 150 to 200 cytomegalovirus-associated TCR beta chains. Later work found that TCR association rates differed between HLA loci; DRB1 had the most and HLA-C the fewest.

Amplification used 60 Vbeta primers and 13 Jbeta primers. Per the original methods: Approximately 11 million of tens of millions of unique TCR beta chains were shared, per a later count. This table comes from immunoSEQ multiplex PCR, and its TCRdb copy is limited to in-frame clones, with some not included. D and trimming come from the DNA, and the V and J calls and clone size come from that table. The table gives about 200,000 clones; the top ten clones make up almost 0.75% of it. This CDR3 contains 15 residues. Germline trimming cut 3 bases from V and 5 bases from J; bases unmatched to any gene: 8. Per germline, CDR1 MNHEY and CDR2 SVGAGI.

Sequencing was done on a sample of PBMCs. The chain is built from TRBV6-5 and TRBJ2-5; 8 bases agree with TRBD2. The sequence was obtained from a boy younger than 18 in good health and CMV-seronegative. CDR3 DNA: TGTGCCAGCAGTTATGGGGCTAAGCGGGGGGAGACCCAGTACTTC. It encodes CASSYGAKRGETQYF.